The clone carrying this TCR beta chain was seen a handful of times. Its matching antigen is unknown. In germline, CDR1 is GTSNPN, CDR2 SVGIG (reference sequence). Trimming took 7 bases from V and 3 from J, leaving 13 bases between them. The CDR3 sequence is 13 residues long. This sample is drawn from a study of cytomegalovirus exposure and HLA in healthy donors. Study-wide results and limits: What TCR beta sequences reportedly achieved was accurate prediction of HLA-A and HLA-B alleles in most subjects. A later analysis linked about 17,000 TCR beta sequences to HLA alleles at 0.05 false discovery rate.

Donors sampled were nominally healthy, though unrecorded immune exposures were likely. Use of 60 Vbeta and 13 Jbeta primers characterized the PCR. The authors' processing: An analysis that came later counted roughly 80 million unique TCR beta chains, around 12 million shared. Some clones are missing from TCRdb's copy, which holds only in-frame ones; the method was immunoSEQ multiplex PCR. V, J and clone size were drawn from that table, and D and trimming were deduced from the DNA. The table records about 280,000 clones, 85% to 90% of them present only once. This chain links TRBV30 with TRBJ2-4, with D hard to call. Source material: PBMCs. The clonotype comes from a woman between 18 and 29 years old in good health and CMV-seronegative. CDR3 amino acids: CAFDVSDKNIQYF. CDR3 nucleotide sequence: TGTGCCTTTGATGTCAGTGACAAAAACATTCAGTACTTC.